This T cell receptor beta chain is from a study of control samples from healthy donors and cancer patients. The data were produced by immunoSEQ multiplex PCR, yet TCRdb's version contains in-frame clones alone and is incomplete. The sample carries roughly 88,000 clones, roughly 92% recorded once. This clone was detected a few times. This CDR3 region has 14 residues. Germline-derived CDR1 and CDR2 are MNHEY and SMNVEV (reference sequence). Deletions cut 2 bases from V and 4 bases from J, with 9 bases between. The source is a woman aged 25 to 45 in good health. V gene TRBV27 combines with J gene TRBJ1-5; TRBD1 is a possible D gene (6 bases). Sequenced material: blood. The CDR3 nucleotides read TGTGCCAGCAGTTTAGGGGGCTTAAATCAGCCCCAGCATTTT. As protein: CASSLGGLNQPQHF.